The clone carrying this T cell receptor (beta chain) was counted at least ten times. Its target is unknown. The record originates from a study of T cell repertoires in cytomegalovirus infection. Study-level information: It was the public TCR beta signatures that indicated both CMV infection and matching HLA type. Regarding the study as a whole: The ex vivo response was dominated by HLA-C-restricted CMV-specific TCR beta clonotypes. Cumulative frequency of public TCR beta families picked out carriers of CMV plus the relevant HLA.

CDR1 is MNHNS, CDR2 SASEGT, per germline. There are 15 residues in the CDR3. V was shortened by 0 bases and J by 1 base, with 9 bases between the two germline ends. Each CDR3 protein is one row after TCRdb ran MiXCR on the reads. The table shows 55,000 to 85,000 distinct CDR3 sequences, with about 4.2% occurring only once. This chain uses TRBV6-1 with TRBJ1-1; D gene ambiguous. This clonotype originated in a human donor in good health (CMV status not recorded). Some clones in this sample may be carry-over from other donors' samples. The sequencing input was PBMCs. As DNA, the CDR3 is TGTGCCAGCAGTGAAGCGATAGGTACGAACACTGAAGCTTTCTTT. It codes for CASSEAIGTNTEAFF.